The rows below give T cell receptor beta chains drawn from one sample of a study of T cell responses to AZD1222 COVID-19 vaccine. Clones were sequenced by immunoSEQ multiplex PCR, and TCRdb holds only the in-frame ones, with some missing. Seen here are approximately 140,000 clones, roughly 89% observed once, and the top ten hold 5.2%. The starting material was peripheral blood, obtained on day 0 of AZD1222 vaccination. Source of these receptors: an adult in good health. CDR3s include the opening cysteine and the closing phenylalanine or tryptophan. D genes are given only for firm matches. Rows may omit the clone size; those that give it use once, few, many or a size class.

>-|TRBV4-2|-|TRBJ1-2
CASSQEGAEVNGYTF
TGTGCCAGCAGCCAAGAGGGGGCAGAGGTCAATGGCTACACCTTC
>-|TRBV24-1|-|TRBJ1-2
CATSGGADYGYTF
TGTGCCACCAGTGGCGGCGCCGACTATGGCTACACCTTC
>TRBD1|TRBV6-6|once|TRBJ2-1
CASSYRTGVIDEQFF
TGTGCCAGCAGTTATAGGACAGGGGTGATCGATGAGCAGTTCTTC
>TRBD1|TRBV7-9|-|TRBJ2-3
CASTLGQKGTDTQYF
TGTGCCAGCACACTGGGACAGAAAGGCACAGATACGCAGTATTTT
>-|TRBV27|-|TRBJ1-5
CASQNQGEPQHF
TGTGCCAGCCAAAACCAGGGTGAGCCCCAGCATTTT
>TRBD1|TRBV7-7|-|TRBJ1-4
CASSSNRGTNEKLFF
TGTGCTAGCAGCTCGAACAGGGGAACTAATGAAAAACTGTTTTTT
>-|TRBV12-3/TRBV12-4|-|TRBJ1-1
CASSPAGTEAFF
TGTGCCAGCAGCCCCGCGGGGACTGAAGCTTTCTTT
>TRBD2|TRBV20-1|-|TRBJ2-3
CSASLRGGTLGTQYF
TGCAGTGCTAGTTTGCGGGGGGGTACCCTTGGTACGCAGTATTTT
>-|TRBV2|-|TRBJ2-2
CASSEQGNGELFF
TGTGCCAGCAGTGAACAGGGGAACGGGGAGCTGTTTTTT
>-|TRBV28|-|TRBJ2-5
CASSPRETQYF
TGTGCCAGCAGCCCCCGAGAGACCCAGTACTTC
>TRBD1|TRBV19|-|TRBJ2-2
CASGQGGGGTGELFF
TGTGCCAGTGGACAGGGCGGAGGAGGCACCGGGGAGCTGTTTTTT
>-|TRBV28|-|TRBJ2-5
CASSLFASTQETQYF
TGTGCCAGCAGTTTATTCGCTAGTACCCAAGAGACCCAGTACTTC
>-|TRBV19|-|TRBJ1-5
CASSSLMTGNQPQHF
TGTGCCAGTAGTAGTCTTATGACGGGCAATCAGCCCCAGCATTTT
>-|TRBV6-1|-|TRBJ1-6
CASSERGTYNSPLHF
TGTGCCAGCAGTGAAAGGGGGACCTATAATTCACCCCTCCACTTT
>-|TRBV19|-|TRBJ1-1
CASSISGGWTEAFF
TGTGCCAGTAGTATATCGGGGGGTTGGACTGAAGCTTTCTTT
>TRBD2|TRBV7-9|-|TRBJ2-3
CASSSGTSGLTDTQYF
TGTGCCAGCAGCTCAGGGACTAGCGGCCTCACAGATACGCAGTATTTT
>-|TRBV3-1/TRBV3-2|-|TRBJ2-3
CASTLETWEWAGRTDTQYF
TGTGCCAGTACCCTCGAGACTTGGGAATGGGCAGGGCGGACAGATACGCAGTATTTT
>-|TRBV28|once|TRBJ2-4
CASKDGAKNIQYF
TGTGCCAGCAAGGACGGAGCGAAAAACATTCAGTACTTC
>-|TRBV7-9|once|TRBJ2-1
CASSVRGTYNEQFF
TGTGCCAGCAGCGTCAGAGGGACCTACAATGAGCAGTTCTTC
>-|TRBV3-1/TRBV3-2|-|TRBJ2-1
CASSQDGAGLRNEQFF
TGTGCCAGCAGCCAAGACGGCGCGGGGCTTCGGAATGAGCAGTTCTTC
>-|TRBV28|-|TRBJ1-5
CASSLGQPQHF
TGTGCCAGCAGTCTTGGTCAGCCCCAGCATTTT
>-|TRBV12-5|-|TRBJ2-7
CASGPLTNEQYF
TGTGCTAGTGGTCCCCTTACCAACGAGCAGTACTTC
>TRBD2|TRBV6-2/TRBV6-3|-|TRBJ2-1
CASSYSGAARTSGRVGNEQFF
TGTGCCAGCAGTTACTCAGGGGCAGCCCGGACTAGCGGGAGGGTAGGGAATGAGCAGTTCTTC
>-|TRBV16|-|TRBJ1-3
CASSQSGSPGSGNTIYF
TGTGCCAGCAGCCAATCTGGCAGCCCCGGCTCTGGAAACACCATATATTTT
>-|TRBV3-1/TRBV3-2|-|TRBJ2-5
CASSQSSSGWKTQYF
TGTGCCAGCAGCCAGAGTAGTAGTGGGTGGAAGACCCAGTACTTC
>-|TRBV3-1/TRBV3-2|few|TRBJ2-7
CASSQSFSSAAYEQYF
TGTGCCAGCAGCCAATCTTTCTCCAGCGCTGCCTACGAGCAGTACTTC
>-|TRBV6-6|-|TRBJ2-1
CASTQAGDYNEQFF
TGTGCCAGCACCCAGGCGGGTGACTACAATGAGCAGTTCTTC
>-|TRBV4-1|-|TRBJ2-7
CASSQGRGGPYEQYF
TGCGCCAGCAGCCAAGGGCGAGGGGGGCCCTACGAGCAGTACTTC
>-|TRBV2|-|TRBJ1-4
CASRIVELGEKLFF
TGTGCCAGCAGGATCGTAGAGCTCGGTGAAAAACTGTTTTTT
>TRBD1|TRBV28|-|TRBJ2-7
CASSLWGQGASEQYF
TGTGCCAGCAGTTTGTGGGGGCAGGGGGCGTCCGAGCAGTACTTC
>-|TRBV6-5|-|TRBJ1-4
CASRGTPSTNEKLFF
TGTGCCAGCAGAGGGACACCTTCAACTAATGAAAAACTGTTTTTT
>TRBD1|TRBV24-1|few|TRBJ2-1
CATSDSFTGTGGYNEQFF
TGTGCCACCAGTGACTCCTTCACCGGGACAGGGGGTTACAATGAGCAGTTCTTC
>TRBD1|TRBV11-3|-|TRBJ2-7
CASSPSGAGGMFEQYF
TGTGCCAGCAGCCCCTCCGGGGCAGGGGGCATGTTCGAGCAGTACTTC
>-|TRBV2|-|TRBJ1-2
CASKGYLVDGYTF
TGTGCCAGCAAGGGCTATTTAGTGGATGGCTACACCTTC
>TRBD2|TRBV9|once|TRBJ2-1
CASSVAGSGRLQFF
TGTGCCAGCAGCGTAGCGGGTAGCGGGAGGTTACAGTTCTTC
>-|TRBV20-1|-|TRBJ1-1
CSASFLSVLNTEAFF
TGCAGTGCTAGTTTCCTGTCCGTACTTAACACTGAAGCTTTCTTT
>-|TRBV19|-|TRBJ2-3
CASSIPRGTQYF
TGTGCCAGTAGTATCCCCAGGGGTACGCAGTATTTT
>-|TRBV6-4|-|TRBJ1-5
CASRETAYSNQPQHF
TGTGCCAGCAGGGAGACGGCCTATAGCAATCAGCCCCAGCATTTT
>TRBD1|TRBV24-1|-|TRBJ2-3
CATRQGSTDTQYF
TGTGCCACCCGACAGGGGAGCACAGATACGCAGTATTTT
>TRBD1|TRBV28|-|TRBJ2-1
CASSLTGPYNEQFF
TGTGCCAGCAGTTTGACAGGGCCGTACAATGAGCAGTTCTTC
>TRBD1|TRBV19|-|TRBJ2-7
CASSPGTGSTEQYF
TGTGCCAGTAGTCCCGGGACAGGGAGCACCGAGCAGTACTTC
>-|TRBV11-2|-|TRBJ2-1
CASTLSVEQFF
TGTGCCAGCACCTTGAGTGTTGAGCAGTTCTTC
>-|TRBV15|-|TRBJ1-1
CATSRDRGNTEAFF
TGTGCCACCAGCAGAGATCGGGGGAATACTGAAGCTTTCTTT
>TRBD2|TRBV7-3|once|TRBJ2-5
CASSRGGGETQYF
TGTGCCAGCAGTAGAGGCGGGGGTGAGACCCAGTACTTC
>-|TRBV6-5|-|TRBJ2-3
CASSQRGLLDTQYF
TGTGCCAGCAGTCAGAGGGGACTTCTTGATACGCAGTATTTT
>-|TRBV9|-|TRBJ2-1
CASSDPGDSGSYNEQFF
TGTGCCAGCAGCGATCCCGGGGACAGCGGGTCCTACAATGAGCAGTTCTTC
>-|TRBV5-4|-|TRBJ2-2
CASSPTAANTGELFF
TGTGCCAGCAGCCCAACCGCCGCGAACACCGGGGAGCTGTTTTTT
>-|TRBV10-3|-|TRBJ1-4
CATRDISHEKLFF
TGTGCCACGAGGGACATCTCGCATGAAAAACTGTTTTTT
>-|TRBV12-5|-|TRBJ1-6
CASGHRASSYNSPLHF
TGTGCTAGTGGTCATCGAGCTAGCTCCTATAATTCACCCCTCCACTTT
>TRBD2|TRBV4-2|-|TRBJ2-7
CASSQAGGELYEQYF
TGTGCCAGCAGCCAAGCCGGGGGGGAGCTCTACGAGCAGTACTTC
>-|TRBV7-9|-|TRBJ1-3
CASSQGQPSGGNTIYF
TGTGCCAGCAGCCAAGGACAGCCTTCGGGTGGAAACACCATATATTTT
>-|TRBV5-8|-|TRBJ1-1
CASSPRGRGYTEAFF
TGTGCCAGCAGCCCGCGGGGAAGGGGATACACTGAAGCTTTCTTT
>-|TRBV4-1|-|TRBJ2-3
CASSQGRGVGDTQYF
TGCGCCAGCAGCCAAGGGAGAGGGGTGGGAGATACGCAGTATTTT
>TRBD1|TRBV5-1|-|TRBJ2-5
CASSPDRLETQYF
TGCGCCAGCAGCCCGGACAGGTTGGAGACCCAGTACTTC
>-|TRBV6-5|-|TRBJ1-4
CASSYSIPGGNEKLFF
TGTGCCAGCAGTTACTCGATTCCGGGGGGAAATGAAAAACTGTTTTTT
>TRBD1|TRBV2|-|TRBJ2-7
CATLRDRGGGEQYF
TGTGCCACCCTAAGGGACAGGGGAGGTGGCGAGCAGTACTTC
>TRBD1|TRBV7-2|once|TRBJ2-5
CASSFRQGYQETQYF
TGTGCCAGCAGCTTTCGACAGGGGTACCAAGAGACCCAGTACTTC
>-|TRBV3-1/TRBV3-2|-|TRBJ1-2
CASSQRADYGYTF
TGTGCCAGCAGCCAACGGGCTGACTATGGCTACACCTTC